This TCR beta chain was documented in a study of breast tumors, draining lymph nodes, adjacent tissues. Study observations and caveats: Tumor repertoires ranked between lymph nodes and nontumor tissue in diversity, with V and J gene preferences. Data only fit, rather than demonstrated, lymph node origin of most tumor T cells. The data were judged consistent with most tumor T cells coming from lymph node and expanding in tumor. Tumor and nontumor repertoires were significantly more similar in luminal-like than in basal-like breast cancer.

The lymph nodes were axillary draining lymph nodes from breast cancer patients. The table lists this clonotype with many counts. What it binds is not known. TCRdb processed the multiplex PCR reads anew with MiXCR; each CDR3 protein has one entry. The data hold approximately 190,000 distinct CDR3 sequences, with 31% observed a single time. Germline loops: CDR1 SGHTA, CDR2 FQGNSA. The CDR3 loop spans 14 amino acids. V shed 3 bases, J shed 14 bases, and the junction held 7 bases outside the gene matches. The chain employs TRBV7-2 and TRBJ2-1, with 13 bases lining up with TRBD2. The TCR comes from a female donor with breast cancer. Some clones in this sample may be carry-over from other donors' samples. The sequenced sample was axillary lymph node tissue. The CDR3 coding sequence is TGTGCCAGCAGCTTTACTAGCGGGAGGGTGGGAAAGTTCTTC. Its translation: CASSFTSGRVGKFF. The full variable domain, in which reference TRBV7-2 and TRBJ2-1 provide the parts outside the CDR3, is GAGVSQSPSNKVTEKGKDVELRCDPISGHTALYWYRQSLGQGLEFLIYFQGNSAPDKSGLPSDRFSAERTGGSVSTLTIQRTQQEDSAVYLCASSFTSGRVGKFFGPGTRLTVL.